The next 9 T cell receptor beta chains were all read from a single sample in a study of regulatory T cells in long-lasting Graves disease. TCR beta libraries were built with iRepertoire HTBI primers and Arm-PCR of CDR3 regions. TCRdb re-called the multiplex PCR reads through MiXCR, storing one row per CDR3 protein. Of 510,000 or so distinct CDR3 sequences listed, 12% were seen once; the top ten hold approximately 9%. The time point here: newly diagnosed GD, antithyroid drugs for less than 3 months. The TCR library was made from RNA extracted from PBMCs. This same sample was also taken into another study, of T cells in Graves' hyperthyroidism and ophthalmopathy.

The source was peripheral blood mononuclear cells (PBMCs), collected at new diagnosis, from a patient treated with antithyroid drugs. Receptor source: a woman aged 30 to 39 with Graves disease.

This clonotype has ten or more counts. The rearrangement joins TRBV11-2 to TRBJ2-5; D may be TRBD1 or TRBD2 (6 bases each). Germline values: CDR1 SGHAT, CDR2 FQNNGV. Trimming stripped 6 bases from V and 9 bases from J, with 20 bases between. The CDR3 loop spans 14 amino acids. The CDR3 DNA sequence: TGTGCCAGCAGTACCACAGGGTCGCCGGGGGCCCAGTACTTC. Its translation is CASSTTGSPGAQYF.

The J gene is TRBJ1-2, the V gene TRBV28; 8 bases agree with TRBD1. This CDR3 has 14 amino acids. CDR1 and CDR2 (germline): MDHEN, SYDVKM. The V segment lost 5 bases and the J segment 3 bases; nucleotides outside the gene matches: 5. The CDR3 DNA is TGTGCCAGCAGTGGACAGGGTGCGCACTATGGCTACACCTTC. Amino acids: CASSGQGAHYGYTF.

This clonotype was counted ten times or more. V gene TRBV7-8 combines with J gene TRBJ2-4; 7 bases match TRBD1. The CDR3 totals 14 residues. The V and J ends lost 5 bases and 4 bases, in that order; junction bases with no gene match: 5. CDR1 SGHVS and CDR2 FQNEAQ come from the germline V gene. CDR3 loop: CASSRDSPKNIQYF. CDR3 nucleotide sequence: TGTGCCAGCAGCCGGGACAGTCCAAAAAACATTCAGTACTTC.

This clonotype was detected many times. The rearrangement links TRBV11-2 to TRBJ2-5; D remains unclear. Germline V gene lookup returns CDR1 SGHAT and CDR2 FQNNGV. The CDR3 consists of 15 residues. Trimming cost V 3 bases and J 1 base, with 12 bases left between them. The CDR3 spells CASSFDLTLQETQYF. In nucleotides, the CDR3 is TGTGCCAGCAGCTTTGATCTGACTCTCCAAGAGACCCAGTACTTC.

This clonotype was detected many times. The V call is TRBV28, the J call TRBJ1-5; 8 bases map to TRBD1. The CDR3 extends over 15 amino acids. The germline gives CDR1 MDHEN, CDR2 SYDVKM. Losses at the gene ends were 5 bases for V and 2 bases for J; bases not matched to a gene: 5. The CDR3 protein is CASSPRGQGNQPQHF. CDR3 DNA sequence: TGTGCCAGCAGTCCCCGGGGACAGGGCAATCAGCCCCAGCATTTT.

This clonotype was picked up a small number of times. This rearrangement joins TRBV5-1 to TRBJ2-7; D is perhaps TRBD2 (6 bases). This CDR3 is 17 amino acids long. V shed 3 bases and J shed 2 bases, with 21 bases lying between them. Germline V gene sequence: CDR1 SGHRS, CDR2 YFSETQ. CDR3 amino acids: CASSSWRGGGDTYEQYF. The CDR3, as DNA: TGCGCCAGCAGCTCCTGGAGGGGCGGAGGCGATACCTACGAGCAGTACTTC. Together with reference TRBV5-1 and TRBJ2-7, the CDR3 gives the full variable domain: KAGVTQTPRYLIKTRGQQVTLSCSPISGHRSVSWYQQTPGQGLQFLFEYFSETQRNKGNFPGRFSGRQFSNSRSEMNVSTLELGDSALYLCASSSWRGGGDTYEQYFGPGTRLTVT.

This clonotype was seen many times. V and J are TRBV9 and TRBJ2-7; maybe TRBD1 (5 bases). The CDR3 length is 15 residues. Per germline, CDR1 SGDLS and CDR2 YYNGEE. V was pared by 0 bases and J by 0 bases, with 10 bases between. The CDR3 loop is CASSVAPQASYEQYF. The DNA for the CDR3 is TGTGCCAGCAGCGTAGCTCCACAGGCCTCCTACGAGCAGTACTTC. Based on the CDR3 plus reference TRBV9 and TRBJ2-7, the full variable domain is DSGVTQTPKHLITATGQRVTLRCSPRSGDLSVYWYQQSLDQGLQFLIQYYNGEERAKGNILERFSAQQFPDLHSELNLSSLELGDSALYFCASSVAPQASYEQYFGPGTRLTVT.

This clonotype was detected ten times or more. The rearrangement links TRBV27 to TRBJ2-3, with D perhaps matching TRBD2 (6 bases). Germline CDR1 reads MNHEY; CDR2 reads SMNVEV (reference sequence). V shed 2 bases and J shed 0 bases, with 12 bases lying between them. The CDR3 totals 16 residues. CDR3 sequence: CASSLTPSGSTDTQYF. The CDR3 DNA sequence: TGTGCCAGCAGTTTAACCCCCAGCGGGAGCACAGATACGCAGTATTTT.

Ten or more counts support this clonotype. CDR3 in amino acids: CATSRDGDRYQPQHF. The CDR3 DNA reads as TGTGCCACCAGCAGAGACGGGGACAGATATCAGCCCCAGCATTTT. The chain combines TRBV15 with TRBJ1-5, with 7 bases matching TRBD1. The germline V gene has CDR1 LNHNV and CDR2 YYDKDF (reference sequence). J gave up 5 bases and V 0 bases, and 4 bases lay outside the gene matches. This CDR3 has 15 amino acids. Looking up the rest from reference TRBV15 and TRBJ1-5 gives the full variable domain: DAMVIQNPRYQVTQFGKPVTLSCSQTLNHNVMYWYQQKSSQAPKLLFHYYDKDFNNEADTPDNFQSRRPNTSFCFLDIRSPGLGDTAMYLCATSRDGDRYQPQHFGDGTRLSIL.